This T cell receptor (beta chain) was sequenced during a study of spatial heterogeneity in lung cancer. Between the trimmed V and J ends, which lost 2 bases and 2 bases, there was a span of 9 bases. There are 14 residues in the CDR3. Germline assignment: CDR1 MNHEY and CDR2 SMNVEV (reference sequence). Described time point: sample taken at primary tumor resection. Unsorted whole RNA of tumor, nontumor lung or frozen PBMC was sequenced. Ten or more counts support this clonotype. MiXCR, run by TCRdb on the 5' RACE reads, gives a single entry per CDR3 protein. The data contain about 86,000 distinct CDR3 sequences, around 12% of them seen just once; the ten biggest clones take up around 4.3%.

The chain uses TRBV27 and TRBJ1-2; maybe TRBD1 (5 bases). The sequencing here drew on PBMCs, taken at surgery. The source of this sequence is a male donor with early-stage non-small cell lung cancer. The CDR3 loop reads CASSLRRGNYGYTF. CDR3 in DNA: TGTGCCAGCAGTTTAAGGCGGGGGAACTATGGCTACACCTTC.